This is a list of T cell receptor beta chains from one sample in a study of blood T cells in healthy people across ages. TCRdb processed the 5' RACE reads anew with MiXCR; each CDR3 protein has one entry. The table lists some 640,000 distinct CDR3 sequences, about 30% of them singletons. Sequenced material: blood. These receptors were obtained from a woman older than 75 in good health. Each CDR3 is given with its conserved first and last residue. Fields, in order: D gene, clone size, V gene, J gene, CDR3 DNA, CDR3 protein. The D gene is left open where the match is weak. Clone size, where shown, is once, few, many, or a class for clones that have expanded.

.,few,TRBV19,TRBJ1-6,TGTGCCAGTAGTACACCCCGCGGGGTTTTACCCCTCCACTTT,CASSTPRGVLPLHF
.,few,TRBV6-5,TRBJ1-2,TGTGCCAGCAGGCGCGGGGGGGGGACCTATGGCTACACCTTC,CASRRGGGTYGYTF
TRBD1,few,TRBV30,TRBJ2-7,TGTGCCTGGGGGGCTGGGACAGCGGATTACGAGCAGTACTTC,CAWGAGTADYEQYF
.,.,TRBV11-2,TRBJ2-7,TGTGCCAGCAGCACCCGGGGGAATTACGAGCAGTACTTC,CASSTRGNYEQYF
.,few,TRBV11-2,TRBJ2-1,TGTGCCAGCAGCTTAGCGGGCGCGTTCGGGCAGTTCTTC,CASSLAGAFGQFF
TRBD2,.,TRBV6-1,TRBJ2-3,TGTGCCAGCAGTGAATTGGGGGGGGCGCAGTATTTT,CASSELGGAQYF
.,.,TRBV5-6,TRBJ1-6,TGTGCCAGCAGCTTGCCGACCCGACGGAATAATTCACCCCTCCACTTT,CASSLPTRRNNSPLHF
TRBD1,many,TRBV27,TRBJ1-2,TGTGCCAGCAGTTTCACGACAGGGGAAGTGAACTATGGCTACACCTTC,CASSFTTGEVNYGYTF
.,once,TRBV7-3,TRBJ2-1,TGTGCCAGCAGCTTAACAGGGGCAGGGGGGAGTTTAGATGAGCAGTTCTTC,CASSLTGAGGSLDEQFF
TRBD1,.,TRBV7-8,TRBJ2-1,TGTGCCAGCAGCCGGAGCACGACAGGGTCCGGGTACAATGAGCAGTTCTTC,CASSRSTTGSGYNEQFF
.,many,TRBV28,TRBJ2-7,TGTGCCAGCAGTTTTCCGGCAGTGGGCCAAGGAGAGCAGTACTTC,CASSFPAVGQGEQYF
.,many,TRBV7-9,TRBJ1-1,TGTGCCAGCATCTTACCGGGGGGAATCGCTGAAGCTTTCTTT,CASILPGGIAEAFF
.,.,TRBV6-5,TRBJ1-2,TGTGCCAGCAGTTACTCATCGGGAGGAGGCTATGGCTACACCTTC,CASSYSSGGGYGYTF
.,many,TRBV12-3/TRBV12-4,TRBJ1-2,TGTGCCAGCAGGCTTGAACAGGGTTACTATGGCTACACCTTC,CASRLEQGYYGYTF
.,few,TRBV6-2/TRBV6-3,TRBJ1-5,TGTGCCGGCAGTTGCGGGGTGCAGGTTCAGCCCCAGCATTTT,CAGSCGVQVQPQHF
TRBD2,many,TRBV20-1,TRBJ2-5,TGCAGTGCTAGAGCGGGGGGGCGTTGGGCTGAGACCCAGTACTTC,CSARAGGRWAETQYF
TRBD1,few,TRBV27,TRBJ1-4,TGTGCCAGCAGAGATGGGACAGGGAGGGAAAAACTGTTTTTT,CASRDGTGREKLFF
.,many,TRBV7-2,TRBJ2-3,TGTGCCAGCAGCTTCACAGGGTTGGAGACAGATACGCAGTATTTT,CASSFTGLETDTQYF
.,few,TRBV6-1,TRBJ1-5,TGTGCCAGCAGTGATGGAACAGCCGGTTATCAGCCCCAGCATTTT,CASSDGTAGYQPQHF
TRBD2,.,TRBV5-1,TRBJ2-3,TGCGCCAGCAGCGCGGGGACTAGCGGGGGGCGCACAGATACGCAGTATTTT,CASSAGTSGGRTDTQYF
TRBD1,.,TRBV25-1,TRBJ1-5,TGTGCCAGCAGGGGGGGGACAGATTCCTATAGCAATCAGCCCCAGCATTTT,CASRGGTDSYSNQPQHF
.,few,TRBV5-1,TRBJ2-2,TGCGCCAGCAGCGGCCAGCCCTCGGGACGGGACACCGGGGAGCTGTTTTTT,CASSGQPSGRDTGELFF
TRBD2,.,TRBV29-1,TRBJ2-5,TGCAGCGCCGGAGGCCTAGCGGGGCGAGAGACCCAGTACTTC,CSAGGLAGRETQYF
.,many,TRBV9,TRBJ2-7,TGTGCCAGCAGCGTAGATTCAGTAAGCAGGGCGGTCGAGCAGTACTTC,CASSVDSVSRAVEQYF
.,few,TRBV20-1,TRBJ1-1,TGCACCACGGACACCCTAGGAACTGAAGCTTTCTTT,CTTDTLGTEAFF
TRBD2,few,TRBV7-2,TRBJ2-1,TGTGCCAGCAGCCTGACTAGCGGGGGGGCCAAGGGGCAGTTCTTC,CASSLTSGGAKGQFF
.,few,TRBV4-2,TRBJ1-5,TGTGCCAGCAGCCAAGGGACGGTTGAGGGCAATCAGCCCCAGCATTTT,CASSQGTVEGNQPQHF
.,.,TRBV30,TRBJ1-2,TGTGCCTGGGACACAGGGATTGGCTACACCTTC,CAWDTGIGYTF
.,many,TRBV7-9,TRBJ1-1,TGTGCCAGCAGCTTAGCCACCAGGAACACTGAAGCTTTCTTT,CASSLATRNTEAFF
.,many,TRBV20-1,TRBJ2-3,TGCAGTGCTAGCTCTGGGAATCCCACAGATACGCAGTATTTT,CSASSGNPTDTQYF
.,.,TRBV6-1,TRBJ1-5,TGTACCAGCAGTGAAGGGAGGGGAAGTCAGCCCCAGCATTTT,CTSSEGRGSQPQHF
.,many,TRBV6-1,TRBJ2-7,TGTGCCAGCACCCTCGGGAGTTTATACGAGCAGTACTTC,CASTLGSLYEQYF
.,.,TRBV28,TRBJ1-3,TGTGCCAGCAGTTTACACTCTGGAAACACCATATATTTT,CASSLHSGNTIYF
TRBD1,.,TRBV10-3,TRBJ1-1,TGTGCCATCAGCTTGGGACAGCCAAACACTGAAGCTTTCTTT,CAISLGQPNTEAFF
TRBD2,many,TRBV3-1,TRBJ2-1,TGTGCCAGCAGCCTTCGACTAGCGGGATATTGGAATGAGCAGTTCTTC,CASSLRLAGYWNEQFF
TRBD1,.,TRBV12-3/TRBV12-4,TRBJ2-3,TGTGCCAGTGGGACAGGCACAGATACGCAGTATTTT,CASGTGTDTQYF
.,.,TRBV7-8,TRBJ2-5,TGTGCCTCGGGGCCCGGGGAGACCCAGTACTTC,CASGPGETQYF
.,few,TRBV7-8,TRBJ1-1,TGTGCCAGCAGCCTTTTAGAGGGGACTGAAGCTTTCTTT,CASSLLEGTEAFF
.,many,TRBV7-2,TRBJ2-7,TGTGCCAGCAGCCTAATAGCGGGACAGGCGCCCGAGCAGTACTTC,CASSLIAGQAPEQYF
.,few,TRBV19,TRBJ2-3,TGTGCCAGTAGTCCAGTGGGGCTCACAGATACGCAGTATTTT,CASSPVGLTDTQYF
TRBD1,few,TRBV6-1,TRBJ1-1,TGTGCCAGCATTTTACAGGGGAGTGTCGGTGAAGCTTTCTTT,CASILQGSVGEAFF
.,few,TRBV14,TRBJ1-2,TGTGCCAGCAGCCAAGGGGACCCCGGGGGGACCGGACGTGGCTACACCTTC,CASSQGDPGGTGRGYTF
.,many,TRBV2,TRBJ2-1,TGTGCCATCCGTGGGGGGGCGTCCTACAATGAGCAGTTCTTC,CAIRGGASYNEQFF
.,many,TRBV7-8,TRBJ1-1,TGCGCCAGCAGCCTGTCGGCCGGGAACACTGAAGCTTTCTTT,CASSLSAGNTEAFF
.,many,TRBV21-1,TRBJ2-3,TGTGCCAGCAGCAGGTTCGAGGGGACTAGCGGGGGGATCAGCCCTAGCACAGATACGCAGTATTTT,CASSRFEGTSGGISPSTDTQYF
TRBD1,many,TRBV28,TRBJ2-6,TGTGCCAGCAGGGGGACAGGGGGCCGCGCTGGGGCCAACGTCCTGACTTTC,CASRGTGGRAGANVLTF
TRBD2,many,TRBV7-2,TRBJ2-7,TGTGCCAGCAGCCTTCAATCCGGGGGGGCCGTCAATGTGTACGAGCAGTACTTC,CASSLQSGGAVNVYEQYF
.,.,TRBV7-9,TRBJ2-2,TGTGCCAGCAGCCCGACCACGAACACCGGGGAGCTGTTTTTT,CASSPTTNTGELFF
TRBD1,.,TRBV7-2,TRBJ1-1,TGTGCCAGCAGTATTACAGGGGTGAGCACTGAAGCTTTCTTT,CASSITGVSTEAFF
.,.,TRBV20-1,TRBJ2-1,TGCAGTGCTAGGCCGAGCGGGCTCCCCTACAATGAGCAGTTCTTC,CSARPSGLPYNEQFF